The subject of this entry is one T cell receptor beta chain. The data derive from a study of blood T cell repertoires in COVID-19. Turning to the study itself: The origin of the acute and convalescent COVID-19 samples was the United States, Italy and Spain.

Under the authors' procedure: Using reference gene primer amplification, nucleated cell counts were estimated. Sequencing was performed with immunoSEQ multiplex PCR; in TCRdb, only in-frame clones are kept and a portion is missing. Clone size and the V and J calls come from that table; the DNA yielded D and trimming. The sample includes some 22,000 clones, about nine tenths of them seen just once. The CDR3 runs 15 residues. Germline-derived CDR1 and CDR2 are LGHNA and YSLEER. The germline V and J ends were trimmed by 1 base and 3 bases, with 12 bases remaining between them. This clonotype was sampled from a woman aged 80 or older with acute or convalescent COVID-19. The specimen sequenced was peripheral blood. J is TRBJ1-2 and V is TRBV4-3; D may be TRBD1 (5 bases). CDR3 loop: CASSQVQGSYYGYTF. The DNA of the CDR3 is TGCGCCAGCAGCCAAGTTCAGGGCAGCTACTATGGCTACACCTTC.